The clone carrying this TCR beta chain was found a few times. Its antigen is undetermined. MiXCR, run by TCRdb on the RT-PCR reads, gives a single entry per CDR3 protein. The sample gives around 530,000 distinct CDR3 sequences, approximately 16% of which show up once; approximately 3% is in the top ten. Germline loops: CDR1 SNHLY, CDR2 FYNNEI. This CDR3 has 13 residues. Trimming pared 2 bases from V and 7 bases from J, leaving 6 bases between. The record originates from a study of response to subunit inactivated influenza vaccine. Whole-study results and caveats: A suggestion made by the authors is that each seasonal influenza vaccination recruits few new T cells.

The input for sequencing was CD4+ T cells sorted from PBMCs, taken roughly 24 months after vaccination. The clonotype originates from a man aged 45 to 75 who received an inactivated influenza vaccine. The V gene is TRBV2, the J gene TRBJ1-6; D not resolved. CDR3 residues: CASSELWNSPLHF. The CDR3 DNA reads TGTGCCAGCAGTGAATTATGGAATTCACCCCTCCACTTT.